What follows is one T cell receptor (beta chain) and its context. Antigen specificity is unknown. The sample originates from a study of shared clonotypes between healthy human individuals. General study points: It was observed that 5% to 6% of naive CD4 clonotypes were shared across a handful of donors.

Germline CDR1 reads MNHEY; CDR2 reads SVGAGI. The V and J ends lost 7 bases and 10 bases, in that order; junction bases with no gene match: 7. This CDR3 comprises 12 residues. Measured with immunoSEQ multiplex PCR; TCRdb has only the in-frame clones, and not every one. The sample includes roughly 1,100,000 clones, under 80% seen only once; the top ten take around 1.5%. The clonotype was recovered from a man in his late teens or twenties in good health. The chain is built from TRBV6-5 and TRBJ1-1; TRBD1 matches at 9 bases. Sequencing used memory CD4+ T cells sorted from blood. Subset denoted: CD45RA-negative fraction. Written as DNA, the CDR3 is TGTGCCAGCACATCCGAGACAGGGGGAGCTTTCTTT. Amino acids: CASTSETGGAFF.